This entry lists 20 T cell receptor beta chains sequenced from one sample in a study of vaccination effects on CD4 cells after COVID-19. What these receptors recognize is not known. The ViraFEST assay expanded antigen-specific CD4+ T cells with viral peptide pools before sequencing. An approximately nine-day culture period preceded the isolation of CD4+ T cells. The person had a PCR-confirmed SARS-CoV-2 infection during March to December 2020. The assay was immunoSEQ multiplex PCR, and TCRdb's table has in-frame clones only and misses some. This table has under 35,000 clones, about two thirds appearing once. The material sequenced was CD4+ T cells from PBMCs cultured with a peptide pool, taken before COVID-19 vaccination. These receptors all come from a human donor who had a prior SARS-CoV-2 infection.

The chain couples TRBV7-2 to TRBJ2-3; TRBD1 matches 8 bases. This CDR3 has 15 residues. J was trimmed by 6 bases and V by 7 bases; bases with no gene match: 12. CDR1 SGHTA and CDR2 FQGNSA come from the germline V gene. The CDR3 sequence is CASIPIRGPSDTQYF. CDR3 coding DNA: TGTGCCAGCATCCCTATCAGGGGGCCGTCGGATACGCAGTATTTT.

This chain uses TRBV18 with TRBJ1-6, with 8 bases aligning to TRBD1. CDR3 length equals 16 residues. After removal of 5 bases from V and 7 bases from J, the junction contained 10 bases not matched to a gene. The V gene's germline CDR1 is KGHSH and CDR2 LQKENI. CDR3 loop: CASSEQGAGSNSPLHF. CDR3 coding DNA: TGTGCCAGCTCAGAGCAGGGGGCTGGTAGCAATTCACCCCTCCACTTT.

The DNA for the CDR3 is TGTGCCAGCAGTTTATCGCAGAGCTCCTACAATGAGCAGTTCTTC. Translating it yields CASSLSQSSYNEQFF. This chain connects TRBV28 to TRBJ2-1; D not certain. CDR1 is MDHEN and CDR2 is SYDVKM in the germline V gene. V gave up 1 base and J gave up 0 bases, with 7 bases separating them. The CDR3 totals 15 residues.

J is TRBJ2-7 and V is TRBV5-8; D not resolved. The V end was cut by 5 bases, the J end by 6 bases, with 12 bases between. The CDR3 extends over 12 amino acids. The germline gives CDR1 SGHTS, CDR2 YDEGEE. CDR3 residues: CASSQYRVEQYF. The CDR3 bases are TGTGCCAGCAGTCAATACAGAGTCGAGCAGTACTTC.

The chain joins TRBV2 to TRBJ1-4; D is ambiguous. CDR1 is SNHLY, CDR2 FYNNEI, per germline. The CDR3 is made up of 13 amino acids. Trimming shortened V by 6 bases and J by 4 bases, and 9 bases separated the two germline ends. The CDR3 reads CASSRTGNEKLFF. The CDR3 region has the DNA TGTGCCAGCAGCCGGACGGGTAATGAAAAACTGTTTTTT.

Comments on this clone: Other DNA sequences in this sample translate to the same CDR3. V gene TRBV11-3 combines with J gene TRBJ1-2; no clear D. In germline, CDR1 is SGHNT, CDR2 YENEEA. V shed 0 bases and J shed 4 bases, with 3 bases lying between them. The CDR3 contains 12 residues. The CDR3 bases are TGTGCCAGCAGCTTAGAAGGCTATGGCTACACCTTC. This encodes CASSLEGYGYTF.

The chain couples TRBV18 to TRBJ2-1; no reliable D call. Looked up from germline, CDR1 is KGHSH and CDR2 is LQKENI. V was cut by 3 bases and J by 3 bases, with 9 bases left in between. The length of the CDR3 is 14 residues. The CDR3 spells CASSPRPNYNEQFF. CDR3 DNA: TGTGCCAGCTCACCCAGACCCAACTACAATGAGCAGTTCTTC.

The CDR3, as DNA: TGTGCCAGCAGGACAGGCTTAGGGGAGCCCCAGCATTTT. Translated, it gives CASRTGLGEPQHF. J is TRBJ1-5 and V is TRBV12-3 or TRBV12-4, with D perhaps TRBD1 (6 bases). The length of the CDR3 is 13 residues. Trimming removed 6 bases from V and 8 bases from J, with 14 bases in between.

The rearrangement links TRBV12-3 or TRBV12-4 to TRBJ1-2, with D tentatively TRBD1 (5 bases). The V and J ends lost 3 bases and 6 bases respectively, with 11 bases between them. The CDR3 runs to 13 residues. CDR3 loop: CASSLSGPDGYTF. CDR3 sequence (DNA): TGTGCCAGCAGTTTGTCAGGGCCCGATGGCTACACCTTC.

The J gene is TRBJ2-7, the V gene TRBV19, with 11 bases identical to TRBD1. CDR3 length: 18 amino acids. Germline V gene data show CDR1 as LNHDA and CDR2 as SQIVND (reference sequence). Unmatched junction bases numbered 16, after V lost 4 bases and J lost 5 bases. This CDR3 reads CASSTTITPGTGGNEQYF. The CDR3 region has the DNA TGTGCCAGTAGTACCACAATAACGCCCGGGACAGGGGGAAACGAGCAGTACTTC.

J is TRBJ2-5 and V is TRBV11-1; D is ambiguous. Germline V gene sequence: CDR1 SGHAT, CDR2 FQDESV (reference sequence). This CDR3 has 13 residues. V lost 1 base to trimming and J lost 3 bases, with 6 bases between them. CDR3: CASSLGWEETQYF. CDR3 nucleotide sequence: TGTGCCAGCAGCTTAGGGTGGGAAGAGACCCAGTACTTC.

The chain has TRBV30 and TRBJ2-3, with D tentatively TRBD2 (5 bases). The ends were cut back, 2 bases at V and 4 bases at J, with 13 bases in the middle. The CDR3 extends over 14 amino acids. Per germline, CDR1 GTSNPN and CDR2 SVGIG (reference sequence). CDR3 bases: TGTGCCTGGAGTCGAGGGCTGGGCCCAGATACGCAGTATTTT. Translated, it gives CAWSRGLGPDTQYF.

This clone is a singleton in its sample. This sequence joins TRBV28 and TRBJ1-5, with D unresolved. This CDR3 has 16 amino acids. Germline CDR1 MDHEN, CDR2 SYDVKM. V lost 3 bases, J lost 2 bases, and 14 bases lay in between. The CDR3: CASSLGPTRGNQPQHF. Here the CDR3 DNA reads TGTGCCAGCAGTTTGGGCCCCACTCGGGGCAATCAGCCCCAGCATTTT. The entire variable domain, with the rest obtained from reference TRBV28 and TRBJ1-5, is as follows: DVKVTQSSRYLVKRTGEKVFLECVQDMDHENMFWYRQDPGLGLRLIYFSYDVKMKEKGDIPEGYSVSREKKERFSLILESASTNQTSMYLCASSLGPTRGNQPQHFGDGTRLSIL.

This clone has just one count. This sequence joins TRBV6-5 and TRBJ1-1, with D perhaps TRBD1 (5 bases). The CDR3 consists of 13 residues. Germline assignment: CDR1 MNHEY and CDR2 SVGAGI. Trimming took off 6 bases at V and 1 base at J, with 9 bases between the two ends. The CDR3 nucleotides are TGTGCCAGCAGCCACGGACAGAACACTGAAGCTTTCTTT. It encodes CASSHGQNTEAFF.

CDR3 DNA sequence: TGTGCCAGCAGCACCACAGGGTCCCGCTACGAGCAGTACTTC. This gives the protein CASSTTGSRYEQYF. This chain uses TRBV5-4 with TRBJ2-7; possibly TRBD1 for D (6 bases). The CDR3 is 14 residues long. V shed 4 bases and J shed 3 bases, with 14 bases lying between them. Germline-derived CDR1 and CDR2 are SGHNT and YYREEE (reference sequence).

CDR3 protein: CASSPEVLGRGYTF. CDR3 in DNA: TGTGCCAGCAGCCCTGAGGTTCTGGGACGGGGCTACACCTTC. This chain joins TRBV7-6 and TRBJ1-2, with TRBD1 as a possible D gene (5 bases). Germline V lookup: CDR1 SGHVS, CDR2 FNYEAQ. This CDR3 region has 14 residues. V was pared by 5 bases and J by 8 bases, with 18 bases between.

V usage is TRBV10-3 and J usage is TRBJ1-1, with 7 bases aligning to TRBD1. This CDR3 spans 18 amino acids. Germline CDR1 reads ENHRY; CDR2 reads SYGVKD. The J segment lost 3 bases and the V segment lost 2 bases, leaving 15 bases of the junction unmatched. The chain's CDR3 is CAISEPVGKTGWDTEAFF. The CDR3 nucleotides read TGTGCCATCAGTGAGCCCGTAGGAAAGACAGGGTGGGACACTGAAGCTTTCTTT.

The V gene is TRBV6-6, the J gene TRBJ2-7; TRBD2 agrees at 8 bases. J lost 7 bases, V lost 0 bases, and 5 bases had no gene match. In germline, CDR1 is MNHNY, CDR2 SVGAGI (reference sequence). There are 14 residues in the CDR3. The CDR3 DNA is TGTGCCAGCAGTTACTCCGCGGGGGGTAGGGAGCAGTACTTC. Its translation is CASSYSAGGREQYF.

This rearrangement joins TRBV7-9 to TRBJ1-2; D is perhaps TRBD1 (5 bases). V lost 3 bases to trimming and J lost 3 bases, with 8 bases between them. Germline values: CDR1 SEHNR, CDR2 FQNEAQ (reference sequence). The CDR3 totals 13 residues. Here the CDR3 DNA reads TGTGCCAGCAGCTTGGGGCCCGACTATGGCTACACCTTC. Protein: CASSLGPDYGYTF.

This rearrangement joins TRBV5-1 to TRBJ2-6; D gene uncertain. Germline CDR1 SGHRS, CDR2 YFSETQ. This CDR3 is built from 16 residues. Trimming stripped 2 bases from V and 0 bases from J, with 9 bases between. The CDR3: CASSFTVTSGANVLTF. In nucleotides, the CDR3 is TGCGCCAGCAGCTTCACAGTTACCTCTGGGGCCAACGTCCTGACTTTC.